Listed below are T cell receptor beta chains from one sample, sequenced in a study of cytomegalovirus exposure and HLA in healthy donors. Sequencing used immunoSEQ multiplex PCR; TCRdb keeps in-frame clones, though not all of them. The sample contains approximately 160,000 clones, about 75% of which appear only once. Sequencing was performed on PBMCs. These receptors all stem from a man between 18 and 35 years old in good health and CMV-seropositive. Each CDR3 is given with its conserved first and last residue. A D gene is named only where the DNA matches it firmly. Only part of the rows carry a size: once, few, many, or a class if the clone is expanded.

>TRBV6-1|TRBD1|.|TRBJ1-5
CASRRDRDQPQHF
TGTGCCAGCAGGAGAGACAGGGATCAGCCCCAGCATTTT
>TRBV4-1|.|few|TRBJ1-5
CASSQVLGQFNQPQHF
TGCGCCAGCAGCCAAGTACTTGGACAGTTCAATCAGCCCCAGCATTTT
>TRBV28|TRBD1|few|TRBJ1-6
CASGTGDASPLHF
TGTGCCAGCGGGACAGGGGATGCTTCACCCCTCCACTTT
>TRBV7-6|.|few|TRBJ1-2
CASSLVGGEFSHGYTF
TGTGCCAGCAGCTTAGTGGGGGGGGAGTTCTCACATGGCTACACCTTC
>TRBV7-8|TRBD1|.|TRBJ1-2
CASSLVPGQKLGYTF
TGTGCCAGCAGCTTAGTTCCGGGACAGAAACTTGGCTACACCTTC
>TRBV19|.|.|TRBJ2-1
CASSRTPYNEQFF
TGTGCCAGTTCTAGGACACCTTACAATGAGCAGTTCTTC
>TRBV7-6|TRBD1|many|TRBJ1-4
CASSSNRPGGQYDEKLFF
TGTGCCAGCAGCTCGAATAGACCAGGGGGCCAATACGATGAAAAACTGTTTTTT
>TRBV29-1|.|.|TRBJ2-5
CSVGLDSKTQYF
TGCAGCGTTGGACTCGACTCGAAGACCCAGTACTTC
>TRBV7-9|TRBD1|.|TRBJ1-1
CASSLDRGLDTEAFF
TGTGCCAGCAGCTTAGACAGGGGGCTAGACACTGAAGCTTTCTTT
>TRBV7-3|.|.|TRBJ2-5
CASSFTTGNLETQYF
TGTGCCAGCAGCTTCACGACGGGGAACTTGGAGACCCAGTACTTC
>TRBV2|.|.|TRBJ2-1
CASSAILKGGNEQFF
TGTGCCAGCAGTGCAATATTGAAAGGGGGAAATGAGCAGTTCTTC
>TRBV6-6|TRBD1|.|TRBJ2-3
CASSQTGTSTDTQYF
TGTGCCAGCAGTCAGACAGGGACCAGTACAGATACGCAGTATTTT
>TRBV5-1|TRBD2|.|TRBJ2-1
CASSRAAAGGRNEQFF
TGCGCCAGCAGCCGGGCGGCAGCGGGAGGCCGCAATGAGCAGTTCTTC
>TRBV6-1|.|.|TRBJ1-1
CASSGRLRNTEAFF
TGTGCCAGCAGTGGACGACTGAGGAACACTGAAGCTTTCTTT
>TRBV5-8|TRBD2|.|TRBJ2-1
CASSSGLETYNEQFF
TGTGCCAGCAGCTCGGGACTAGAAACCTACAATGAGCAGTTCTTC
>TRBV9|.|.|TRBJ1-2
CASSVAGSNYGYTF
TGTGCCAGCAGCGTAGCCGGGAGTAACTATGGCTACACCTTC
>TRBV5-6|.|.|TRBJ1-2
CASSLALGYTF
TGTGCCAGCAGCTTGGCCCTTGGCTACACCTTC
>TRBV19|TRBD2|.|TRBJ2-3
CASSSFLAGVGSTDTQYF
TGTGCCAGTAGTAGTTTTCTAGCGGGGGTAGGCAGCACAGATACGCAGTATTTT